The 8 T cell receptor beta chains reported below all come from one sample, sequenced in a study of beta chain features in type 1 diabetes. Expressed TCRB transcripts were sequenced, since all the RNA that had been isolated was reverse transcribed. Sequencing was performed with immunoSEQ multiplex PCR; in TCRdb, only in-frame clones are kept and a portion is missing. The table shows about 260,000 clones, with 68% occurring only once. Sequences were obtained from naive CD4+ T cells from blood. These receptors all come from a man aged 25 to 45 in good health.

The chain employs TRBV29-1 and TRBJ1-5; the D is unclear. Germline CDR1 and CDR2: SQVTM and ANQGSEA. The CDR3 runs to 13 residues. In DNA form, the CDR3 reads TGCAGTGCTAGTCAAGGGTTGGATCAGCCCCAGCATTTT. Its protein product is CSASQGLDQPQHF. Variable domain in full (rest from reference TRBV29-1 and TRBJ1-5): SAVISQKPSRDICQRGTSLTIQCQVDSQVTMMFWYRQQPGQSLTLIATANQGSEATYESGFVIDKFPISRPNLTFSTLTVSNMSPEDSSIYLCSASQGLDQPQHFGDGTRLSIL.

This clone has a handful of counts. The CDR3 DNA is TGTGCCTGGAGGGGGACAGCTCAAGAGACCCAGTACTTC. Translated: CAWRGTAQETQYF. This chain uses TRBV30 with TRBJ2-5, with TRBD1 identical over 7 bases. Germline V gene data show CDR1 as GTSNPN and CDR2 as SVGIG (reference sequence). The CDR3 sequence is 13 residues long. V shed 3 bases and J 2 bases; nucleotides not matched to a gene: 3.

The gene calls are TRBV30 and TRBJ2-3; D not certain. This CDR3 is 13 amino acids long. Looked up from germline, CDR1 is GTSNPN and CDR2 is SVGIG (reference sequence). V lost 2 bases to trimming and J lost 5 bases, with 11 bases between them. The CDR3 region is CAWSQTLRDTQYF. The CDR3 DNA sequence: TGTGCCTGGAGTCAGACCTTAAGAGATACGCAGTATTTT. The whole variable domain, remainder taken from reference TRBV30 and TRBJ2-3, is SQTIHQWPATLVQPVGSPLSLECTVEGTSNPNLYWYRQAAGRGLQLLFYSVGIGQISSEVPQNLSASRPQDRQFILSSKKLLLSDSGFYLCAWSQTLRDTQYFGPGTRLTVL.

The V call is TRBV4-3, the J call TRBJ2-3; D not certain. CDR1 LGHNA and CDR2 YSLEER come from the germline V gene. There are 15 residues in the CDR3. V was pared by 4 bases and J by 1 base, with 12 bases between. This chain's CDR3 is CASSLWAAGTDTQYF. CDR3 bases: TGCGCCAGCAGCCTTTGGGCGGCAGGCACAGATACGCAGTATTTT.

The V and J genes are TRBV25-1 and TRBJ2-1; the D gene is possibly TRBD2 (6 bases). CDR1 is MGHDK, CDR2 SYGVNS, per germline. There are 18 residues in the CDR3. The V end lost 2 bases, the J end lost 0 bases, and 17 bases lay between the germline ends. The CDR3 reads CASSEGAGRGSSYNEQFF. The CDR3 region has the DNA TGTGCCAGCAGTGAAGGGGCTGGGCGGGGAAGCTCCTACAATGAGCAGTTCTTC.

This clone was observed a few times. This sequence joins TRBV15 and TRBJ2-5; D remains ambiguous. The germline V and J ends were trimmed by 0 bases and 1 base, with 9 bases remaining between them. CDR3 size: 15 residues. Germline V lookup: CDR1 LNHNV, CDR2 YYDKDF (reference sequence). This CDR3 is CATSRDFAIQETQYF. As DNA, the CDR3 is TGTGCCACCAGCAGAGATTTTGCAATCCAAGAGACCCAGTACTTC.

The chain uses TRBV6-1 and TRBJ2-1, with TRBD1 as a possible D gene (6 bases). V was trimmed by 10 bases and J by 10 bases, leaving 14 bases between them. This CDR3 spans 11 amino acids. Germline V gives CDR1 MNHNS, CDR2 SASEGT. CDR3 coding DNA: TGTGCCATCTACAGGGCATGGGAGCAGTTCTTC. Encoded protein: CAIYRAWEQFF.

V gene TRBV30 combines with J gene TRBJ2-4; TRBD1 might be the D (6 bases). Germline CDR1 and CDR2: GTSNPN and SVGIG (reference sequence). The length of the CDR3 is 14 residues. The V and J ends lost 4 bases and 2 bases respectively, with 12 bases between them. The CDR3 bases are TGTGCCTGGAACCCTACAGGGACCAAAAACATTCAGTACTTC. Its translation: CAWNPTGTKNIQYF.